The TCR beta chain under discussion was sequenced for a study of blood T cell repertoires in COVID-19. Overall study: Researchers got acute and convalescent COVID-19 samples from the United States, Italy and Spain. The analysed material was cDNA or gDNA that came from T cells, B-cell-depleted T cells, or PBMCs.

Participants came from fewer than 25 US areas, aged about 18 to 89 years. Cohort placement rested on clinical history that participants reported themselves. The repertoire was sequenced with immunoSEQ multiplex PCR; TCRdb's copy has only in-frame clones and lacks some. Of over 300,000 clones listed, approximately 87% were seen once; the top ten hold more than 0.85%. The V gene lost 6 bases and the J gene lost 4 bases, with 12 bases spanning the gap. Looked up from germline, CDR1 is KGHDR and CDR2 is SFDVKD. The CDR3 has 14 amino acids. The chain carries TRBV24-1 and TRBJ1-3; D perhaps matches TRBD1 (6 bases). This receptor was obtained from a woman in her 30s with acute COVID-19. Sequenced sample: PBMCs or T cells enriched from blood (not recorded which). The CDR3 DNA follows: TGTGCCACCAGTTCTCCTGACAGGGGAAACACCATATATTTT. Encoded protein: CATSSPDRGNTIYF.